This T cell receptor beta chain was observed in a study of T-cell reconstitution after alpha-beta-depleted transplantation in children. The germline V gene encodes CDR1 DFQATT and CDR2 SNEGSKA (reference sequence). The CDR3 consists of 13 residues. The V end was cut by 5 bases, the J end by 2 bases, with 10 bases between. Unique molecular identifiers were incorporated when the TCRbeta library was constructed. TCRdb re-derived calls from the PCR reads in MiXCR, one entry per CDR3 protein. The sample carries about 500,000 distinct CDR3 sequences, about 33% recorded once. The receptor was isolated from a human donor who donated a stem cell graft to a child with aplastic anemia. The sequencing used PBMCs from the stem cell graft donor, collected from the stem cell graft. This chain joins TRBV20-1 and TRBJ1-3; D remains ambiguous. For the CDR3, the DNA is TGCAGTGCTCCGACGGAGACTGGAAACACCATATATTTT. Translated: CSAPTETGNTIYF.